Below are 21 T cell receptor beta chains sequenced from a single sample in a study of cytomegalovirus exposure and HLA in healthy donors. The study ran its PCR with 60 Vbeta and 13 Jbeta primers. Measured with immunoSEQ multiplex PCR; TCRdb has only the in-frame clones, and not every one. This table has some 150,000 clones, 75% to 80% appearing once. Sequencing input: PBMCs. Receptor source: a male donor in good health and CMV-seronegative.

The chain uses TRBV2 and TRBJ2-2; TRBD1 is a possible D gene (5 bases). Germline values: CDR1 SNHLY, CDR2 FYNNEI. CDR3 length equals 15 residues. Between the trimmed V and J ends, which lost 5 bases and 2 bases, there was a span of 12 bases. CDR3 sequence (DNA): TGTGCCAGCAGTATTGAAGGGGCAAACACCGGGGAGCTGTTTTTT. Amino acids: CASSIEGANTGELFF.

Written as DNA, the CDR3 is TGCGCCAGCACCCTTGAGCCAGGGTCCACAGATACGCAGTATTTT. This translates into CASTLEPGSTDTQYF. The chain is built from TRBV5-1 and TRBJ2-3; D is perhaps TRBD1 (5 bases). The CDR3 contains 15 residues. The V end was cut by 6 bases, the J end by 2 bases, with 16 bases between. CDR1 SGHRS and CDR2 YFSETQ come from the germline V gene.

The chain joins TRBV4-1 to TRBJ2-7; D remains unclear. V lost 5 bases to trimming and J lost 2 bases, with 7 bases between them. The germline V gene has CDR1 MGHRA and CDR2 YSYEKL. This CDR3 contains 12 residues. CDR3 loop: CASSSLAYEQYF. The CDR3 coding sequence is TGCGCCAGCAGCTCTCTTGCCTACGAGCAGTACTTC.

The chain employs TRBV6-5 and TRBJ2-1; 15 nucleotides line up with TRBD2. V gave up 2 bases and J gave up 9 bases; unmatched junction bases: 2. The CDR3 length is 15 residues. Germline values: CDR1 MNHEY, CDR2 SVGAGI. CDR3 in DNA: TGTGCCAGCAGTTACGGACTAGCGGGAGGGCCTGAGCAGTTCTTC. This sequence encodes CASSYGLAGGPEQFF.

The V gene is TRBV10-2, the J gene TRBJ1-2, with D possibly TRBD1 on 6 matching bases. The CDR3 loop spans 13 amino acids. Germline CDR1 and CDR2: WSHSY and SAAADI. V was trimmed by 2 bases and J by 7 bases, leaving 11 bases between them. The CDR3 is CASSEASGVGYTF. CDR3 bases: TGCGCCAGCAGTGAGGCCTCAGGGGTTGGCTACACCTTC.

The rearrangement joins TRBV19 to TRBJ2-7; D perhaps matches TRBD1 (6 bases). V lost 0 bases and J lost 2, with 11 bases in between. Germline lookup yields CDR1 LNHDA and CDR2 SQIVND (reference sequence). The CDR3 runs 15 residues. This CDR3 is CASSIEAGETYEQYF. CDR3 bases: TGTGCCAGTAGTATAGAGGCAGGGGAGACCTACGAGCAGTACTTC.

This clone was seen a few times. The chain links TRBV27 to TRBJ1-6; tentative D call: TRBD1 (5 bases). The CDR3 extends over 13 amino acids. The germline V and J ends were trimmed by 6 bases and 7 bases, with 10 bases remaining between them. The germline gives CDR1 MNHEY, CDR2 SMNVEV (reference sequence). The DNA of the CDR3 is TGTGCCAGCAGCTTCGGGGGGAATTCACCCCTCCACTTT. Translated: CASSFGGNSPLHF.

The J gene is TRBJ1-5, the V gene TRBV19; 7 nucleotides agree with TRBD1. CDR1 is LNHDA, CDR2 SQIVND, per germline (reference sequence). The CDR3 runs to 15 residues. Trimming took 7 bases from V and 2 from J; bases not matched to a gene: 8. CDR3 protein: CASNPTGIGNQPQHF. Here the CDR3 DNA reads TGTGCCAGTAATCCGACAGGGATAGGCAATCAGCCCCAGCATTTT.

This chain uses TRBV18 with TRBJ1-4; D gene unclear. Germline CDR1 KGHSH, CDR2 LQKENI. This CDR3 contains 13 residues. V was pared by 2 bases and J by 6 bases, with 7 bases between. CDR3 sequence (DNA): TGTGCCAGCTCACCAGGGCTGGATGAAAAACTGTTTTTT. Translation gives CASSPGLDEKLFF. Using reference TRBV18 and TRBJ1-4 for the parts outside the CDR3, the full variable domain is NAGVMQNPRHLVRRRGQEARLRCSPMKGHSHVYWYRQLPEEGLKFMVYLQKENIIDESGMPKERFSAEFPKEGPSILRIQQVVRGDSAAYFCASSPGLDEKLFFGSGTQLSVL.

The chain is built from TRBV5-4 and TRBJ1-1; the D gene is possibly TRBD1 (5 bases). V was clipped by 6 bases and J by 1 base, with 10 bases between them. CDR3 size: 13 residues. The germline V gene has CDR1 SGHNT and CDR2 YYREEE (reference sequence). CDR3 sequence reads: CASTPTGNTEAFF. The CDR3 nucleotides are TGTGCCAGCACCCCTACAGGGAACACTGAAGCTTTCTTT.

The chain recombines TRBV11-2 with TRBJ1-2; no reliable D call. V lost 1 base and J lost 1, with 13 bases in between. This CDR3 is built from 16 residues. CDR1 SGHAT and CDR2 FQNNGV come from the germline V gene. This CDR3 reads CASSLGFRRDNYGYTF. The CDR3 nucleotides are TGTGCCAGCAGCTTAGGTTTTAGGAGAGATAACTATGGCTACACCTTC.

This chain links TRBV6-5 with TRBJ1-2, with D possibly matching TRBD1 (6 bases). The CDR3 is 14 residues long. The germline V and J ends were trimmed by 5 bases and 4 bases, with 14 bases remaining between them. Germline lookup yields CDR1 MNHEY and CDR2 SVGAGI. DNA of the CDR3: TGTGCCAGCAGTCCCTCGGAGACAGGCTATGGCTACACCTTC. Protein product: CASSPSETGYGYTF.

The chain has TRBV18 and TRBJ1-2; TRBD1 matches at 8 bases. Germline lookup yields CDR1 KGHSH and CDR2 LQKENI. CDR3 length equals 17 residues. With 5 bases clipped from V and 9 bases from J, the junction kept 20 bases outside the gene matches. The CDR3 spells CASSSTSPRTGRTSYTF. The DNA of the CDR3 is TGTGCCAGCTCATCAACCTCACCTAGGACAGGGAGGACTAGCTACACCTTC.

This chain uses TRBV6-4 with TRBJ1-1; 8 nucleotides agree with TRBD1. Germline CDR1 and CDR2: MRHNA and SNTAGT. After removal of 6 bases from V and 4 bases from J, the junction contained 13 bases not matched to a gene. The CDR3 is 16 residues long. The DNA for the CDR3 is TGTGCCAGCAGACCCCGAGACAGGGGATGGTTCACTGAAGCTTTCTTT. It encodes CASRPRDRGWFTEAFF.

The chain couples TRBV7-6 to TRBJ2-2; 7 positions match TRBD2. CDR3 length equals 12 residues. Trimming removed 11 bases from V and 5 bases from J; junction bases left unmatched: 5. Per germline, CDR1 SGHVS and CDR2 FNYEAQ. The DNA of the CDR3 is TGTGCCGGGACTATTTTAACCGGGGAGCTGTTTTTT. Translated, it gives CAGTILTGELFF.

The rearrangement uses TRBV6-6 and TRBJ1-2, with TRBD1 matching over 7 bases. The CDR3 runs 13 residues. Germline loops: CDR1 MNHNY, CDR2 SVGAGI (reference sequence). V lost 5 bases to trimming and J lost 6 bases; unmatched junction nucleotides: 6. CDR3 DNA: TGTGCCAGCAGTCAGGGGGTTTCCAATGGCTACACCTTC. Protein sequence: CASSQGVSNGYTF.

This clone was seen just once. The chain joins TRBV2 to TRBJ2-7, with 14 bases lining up with TRBD2. The V gene's germline CDR1 is SNHLY and CDR2 FYNNEI. J was trimmed by 4 bases and V by 10 bases; bases with no gene match: 9. The CDR3 sequence is 15 residues long. DNA for the CDR3: TGTGCCAAGACCGCCGGACTAGCGGGGGGTTACGAGCAGTACTTC. Amino acid sequence: CAKTAGLAGGYEQYF.

This clone occurred a few times. The V gene is TRBV11-2, the J gene TRBJ1-1; D unclear. Germline V lookup: CDR1 SGHAT, CDR2 FQNNGV. The CDR3 is made up of 12 amino acids. V was cut by 5 bases and J by 6 bases, with 10 bases left in between. DNA for the CDR3: TGTGCCAGCAGCCCCTCAGTCGCTGAAGCTTTCTTT. This encodes CASSPSVAEAFF.

J is TRBJ2-1 and V is TRBV25-1; 9 bases agree with TRBD2. This CDR3 comprises 16 residues. The V gene's germline CDR1 is MGHDK and CDR2 SYGVNS. Unmatched junction bases numbered 6, after V lost 3 bases and J lost 3 bases. CDR3 sequence (DNA): TGTGCCAGCAGTGATGCGCGGGGGGGCATCTACAATGAGCAGTTCTTC. As protein: CASSDARGGIYNEQFF. The entire variable domain, with the rest obtained from reference TRBV25-1 and TRBJ2-1, is as follows: EADIYQTPRYLVIGTGKKITLECSQTMGHDKMYWYQQDPGMELHLIHYSYGVNSTEKGDLSSESTVSRIRTEHFPLTLESARPSHTSQYLCASSDARGGIYNEQFFGPGTRLTVL.

The genes are TRBV5-1 and TRBJ2-2, with TRBD1 as a possible D gene (6 bases). Trimming took 5 bases from V and 4 from J, leaving 12 bases between them. Germline loops: CDR1 SGHRS, CDR2 YFSETQ. The CDR3 sequence is 14 residues long. The CDR3 bases are TGCGCCAGCAGAGAGGGGGTTGGCACCGGGGAGCTGTTTTTT. Its protein product is CASREGVGTGELFF.

The chain recombines TRBV6-1 with TRBJ1-5; D might be TRBD1 (6 bases). Per the germline V gene, CDR1 is MNHNS and CDR2 is SASEGT. Trimming removed 4 bases from V and 7 bases from J, with 20 bases in between. The CDR3 extends over 16 amino acids. The CDR3 DNA reads TGTGCCAGCAGTGGTTTGGAGAGGGGGGGGAGGCAGCCCCAGCATTTT. Amino acids: CASSGLERGGRQPQHF.